The 6 T cell receptor beta chains presented below share a single source sample, sequenced in a study of shared clonotypes between healthy human individuals. The protocol was immunoSEQ multiplex PCR, while the TCRdb copy is restricted to in-frame clones and leaves out a portion. The table records under 650,000 clones, about 95% of them present only once. The sequenced sample was naive CD4+ T cells sorted from blood. Subset in this sample: CD45RA+ positively selected. These receptors all come from a woman aged 25 to 39 in good health.

This chain connects TRBV7-8 to TRBJ2-3; 11 nucleotides match TRBD2. Per the germline V gene, CDR1 is SGHVS and CDR2 is FQNEAQ. Losses at the gene ends were 7 bases for V and 6 bases for J; bases not matched to a gene: 3. This CDR3 contains 13 residues. CDR3 nucleotides: TGTGCCAGCACGGCTAGCGGGGGGGATACGCAGTATTTT. Its protein product is CASTASGGDTQYF.

This sequence joins TRBV19 and TRBJ2-1, with D uncertain. The CDR3 consists of 15 residues. CDR1 and CDR2 (germline): LNHDA, SQIVND (reference sequence). Trimming pared 1 base from V and 4 bases from J, leaving 11 bases between. The CDR3 here is CASSIVRALYNEQFF. CDR3 sequence (DNA): TGTGCCAGTAGTATAGTAAGAGCGCTTTACAATGAGCAGTTCTTC.

V usage is TRBV7-8 and J usage is TRBJ1-5; a weak D match, TRBD1 (5 bases). CDR1 and CDR2 from the germline V gene are SGHVS and FQNEAQ. The CDR3 is 13 residues long. Trimming removed 3 bases at V and 9 bases at J, with 12 bases between. The CDR3 here is CASSFRERGPQHF. The CDR3 DNA is TGTGCCAGCAGCTTCAGGGAGCGGGGGCCCCAGCATTTT.

This chain connects TRBV29-1 to TRBJ1-3; D ambiguous. V was pared by 7 bases and J by 2 bases, with 12 bases between. This CDR3 region has 13 residues. Germline V gives CDR1 SQVTM, CDR2 ANQGSEA. The CDR3: CSARPGTGNTIYF. The CDR3, as DNA: TGCAGCGCTCGTCCCGGTACTGGAAACACCATATATTTT. Supplemented by reference TRBV29-1 and TRBJ1-3, the full variable domain reads SAVISQKPSRDICQRGTSLTIQCQVDSQVTMMFWYRQQPGQSLTLIATANQGSEATYESGFVIDKFPISRPNLTFSTLTVSNMSPEDSSIYLCSARPGTGNTIYFGEGSWLTVV.

V and J are TRBV2 and TRBJ2-7; D gene uncertain. The CDR3 contains 11 residues. Germline V lookup: CDR1 SNHLY, CDR2 FYNNEI. Trimming took off 2 bases at V and 9 bases at J, with 8 bases between the two ends. CDR3 sequence reads: CASSEMKGQYF. The DNA of the CDR3 is TGTGCCAGCAGTGAAATGAAGGGGCAGTACTTC.

The chain links TRBV27 to TRBJ1-2; D is ambiguous. The CDR3 consists of 12 residues. The V and J ends lost 3 bases and 5 bases respectively, with 7 bases between them. CDR1 is MNHEY and CDR2 is SMNVEV in the germline V gene (reference sequence). Here the CDR3 DNA reads TGTGCCAGCAGTTTGGCGGGATATGGCTACACCTTC. It specifies CASSLAGYGYTF.